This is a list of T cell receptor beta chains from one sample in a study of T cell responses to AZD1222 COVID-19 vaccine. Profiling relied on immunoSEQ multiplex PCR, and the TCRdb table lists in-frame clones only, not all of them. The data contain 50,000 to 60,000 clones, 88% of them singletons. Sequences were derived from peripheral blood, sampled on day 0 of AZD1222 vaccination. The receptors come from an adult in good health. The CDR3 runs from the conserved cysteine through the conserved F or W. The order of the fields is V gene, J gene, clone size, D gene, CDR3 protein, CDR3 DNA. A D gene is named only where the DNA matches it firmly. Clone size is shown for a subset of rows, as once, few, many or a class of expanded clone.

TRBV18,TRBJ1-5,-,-,CASSPTGGKMNQPQHF,TGTGCCAGCTCACCGACGGGGGGGAAGATGAATCAGCCCCAGCATTTT
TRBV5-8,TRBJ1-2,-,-,CASSLEQPYFYGYTF,TGTGCCAGCAGCTTGGAACAGCCTTATTTCTATGGCTACACCTTC
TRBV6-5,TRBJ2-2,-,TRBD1,CASTRTGAGELFF,TGTGCCAGCACCAGAACAGGGGCCGGGGAGCTGTTTTTT
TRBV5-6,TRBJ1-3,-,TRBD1,CASSFGLNYRGPGNTIYF,TGTGCCAGCAGCTTTGGCCTTAATTACAGGGGGCCTGGAAACACCATATATTTT
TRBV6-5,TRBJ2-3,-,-,CASNSGNTDTQYF,TGTGCCAGCAATAGCGGCAACACAGATACGCAGTATTTT
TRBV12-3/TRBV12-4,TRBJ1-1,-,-,CASSFGENTEAFF,TGTGCCAGCAGTTTCGGAGAAAACACTGAAGCTTTCTTT
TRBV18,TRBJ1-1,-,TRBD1,CASSPGQGTEAFF,TGTGCCAGCTCACCGGGACAGGGAACTGAAGCTTTCTTT
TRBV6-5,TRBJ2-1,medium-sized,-,CASSYRATVTRAEQFF,TGTGCCAGCAGTTATCGGGCAACGGTAACCCGCGCTGAGCAGTTCTTC
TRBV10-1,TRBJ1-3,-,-,CASSDSGVGNTIYF,TGCGCCAGCAGTGATTCCGGGGTTGGAAACACCATATATTTT
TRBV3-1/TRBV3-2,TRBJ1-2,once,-,CASSRGDYGYTF,TGTGCCAGCAGCCGGGGGGACTATGGCTACACCTTC
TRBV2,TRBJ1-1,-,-,CASASTRTEAFF,TGTGCCAGCGCAAGTACCAGGACTGAAGCTTTCTTT
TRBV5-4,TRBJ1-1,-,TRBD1,CASSWGQLNTEAFF,TGTGCCAGCAGCTGGGGACAGTTGAACACTGAAGCTTTCTTT
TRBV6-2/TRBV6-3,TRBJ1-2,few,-,CASSFGNTRGYTF,TGTGCCAGCAGTTTTGGGAATACTAGAGGCTACACCTTC
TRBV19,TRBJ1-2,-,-,CASSIALEGRQGYGYTF,TGTGCCAGTAGTATTGCCCTAGAGGGCAGGCAGGGCTATGGCTACACCTTC
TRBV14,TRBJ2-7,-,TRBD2,CASSRRGSDYEQYF,TGTGCCAGCAGCCGTCGCGGGAGCGACTACGAGCAGTACTTC
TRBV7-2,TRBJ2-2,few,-,CASSPSVAGYTGELFF,TGTGCCAGCAGCCCTTCAGTGGCGGGATACACCGGGGAGCTGTTTTTT
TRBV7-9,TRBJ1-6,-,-,CASTPGIGNSPLHF,TGTGCCAGCACCCCAGGGATTGGGAATTCACCCCTCCACTTT
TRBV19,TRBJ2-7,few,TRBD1,CASSELRPGQGYEQYF,TGTGCCAGTAGCGAATTACGACCGGGACAGGGCTACGAGCAGTACTTC
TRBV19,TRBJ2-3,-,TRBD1,CASTPRDRSTDTQYF,TGTGCCAGTACCCCCAGGGACAGAAGCACAGATACGCAGTATTTT
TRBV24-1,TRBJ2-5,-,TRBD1,CGLGAGGRETQYF,TGTGGTTTGGGGGCAGGGGGTAGGGAGACCCAGTACTTC
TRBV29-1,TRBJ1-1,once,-,CSVESPGSDTEAFF,TGCAGCGTTGAATCCCCGGGGTCTGACACTGAAGCTTTCTTT
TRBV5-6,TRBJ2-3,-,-,CASSLEVTTNTDTQYF,TGTGCCAGCAGCTTGGAGGTCACAACAAATACAGATACGCAGTATTTT
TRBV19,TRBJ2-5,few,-,CASARGYGFQETQYF,TGTGCCAGTGCACGTGGATATGGGTTCCAAGAGACCCAGTACTTC
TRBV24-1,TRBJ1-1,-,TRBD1,CATSDERTGGGTEAFF,TGTGCCACCAGTGATGAACGGACAGGGGGAGGCACTGAAGCTTTCTTT
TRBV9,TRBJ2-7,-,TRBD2,CASSPRGGTGDYEQYF,TGTGCCAGCAGCCCACGGGGGGGGACTGGGGACTACGAGCAGTACTTC
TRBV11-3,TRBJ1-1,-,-,CASSPRLDGSEAFF,TGTGCCAGCAGCCCAAGACTGGATGGGAGTGAAGCTTTCTTT
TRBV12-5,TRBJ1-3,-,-,CASGSQGAGNTIYF,TGTGCTAGTGGTTCACAGGGCGCTGGAAACACCATATATTTT
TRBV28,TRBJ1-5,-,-,CATRMGGQPQHF,TGTGCCACCCGAATGGGGGGTCAGCCCCAGCATTTT
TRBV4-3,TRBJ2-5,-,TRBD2,CASSLPTSGSQETQYF,TGCGCCAGCAGCCTGCCGACTAGCGGCTCACAGGAGACCCAGTACTTC
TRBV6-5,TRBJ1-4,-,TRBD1,CASRTSGTGSEKLFF,TGTGCCAGCAGGACCTCCGGGACAGGAAGTGAAAAACTGTTTTTT
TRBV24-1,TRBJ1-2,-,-,CATSETANYGYTF,TGTGCCACCAGTGAGACAGCTAACTATGGCTACACCTTC
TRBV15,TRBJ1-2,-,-,CATSREGAAAYGYTF,TGTGCCACCAGCAGAGAAGGCGCGGCAGCCTATGGCTACACCTTC
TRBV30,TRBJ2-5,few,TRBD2,CAWSLAGVGETQYF,TGTGCCTGGTCACTAGCGGGAGTTGGAGAGACCCAGTACTTC
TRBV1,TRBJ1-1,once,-,CTSSHKTMGAEAFF,TGCACCAGCAGCCACAAGACAATGGGGGCCGAAGCTTTCTTT
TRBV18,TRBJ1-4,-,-,CASSEQKGNEKLFF,TGTGCCAGCTCGGAACAGAAGGGGAACGAAAAACTGTTTTTT
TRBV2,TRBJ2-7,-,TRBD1,CASSEQGETYEQYF,TGTGCCAGCAGTGAACAGGGGGAAACCTACGAGCAGTACTTC
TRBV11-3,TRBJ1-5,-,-,CASSQSNNQPQHF,TGTGCCAGCAGCCAATCGAACAATCAGCCCCAGCATTTT
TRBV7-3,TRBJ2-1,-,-,CASSQNAVDEQFF,TGTGCCAGCAGCCAAAATGCCGTGGATGAGCAGTTCTTC
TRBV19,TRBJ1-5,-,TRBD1,CASSIFPDRGNQPQHF,TGTGCCAGTAGTATTTTCCCTGACAGGGGCAATCAGCCCCAGCATTTT
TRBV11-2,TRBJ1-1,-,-,CASRRVAQGQAFF,TGTGCCAGCAGAAGGGTGGCGCAGGGCCAAGCTTTCTTT
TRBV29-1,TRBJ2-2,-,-,CSVDRGRTGELFF,TGCAGCGTTGACAGGGGGAGGACCGGGGAGCTGTTTTTT
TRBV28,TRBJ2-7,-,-,CASSLASVRPEQYF,TGTGCCAGCAGTTTAGCATCGGTCAGACCCGAGCAGTACTTC
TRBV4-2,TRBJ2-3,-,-,CASSQVQGGSGTDTQYF,TGTGCCAGCAGCCAAGTTCAAGGAGGGAGTGGCACAGATACGCAGTATTTT
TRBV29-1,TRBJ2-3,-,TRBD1,CSSIQGQGADTQYF,TGCAGCTCCATCCAAGGACAGGGGGCAGATACGCAGTATTTT
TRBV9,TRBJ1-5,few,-,CASSVSDSNQPQHF,TGTGCCAGCAGCGTGTCGGATAGCAATCAGCCCCAGCATTTT
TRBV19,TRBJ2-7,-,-,CASSIGAQSYEQYF,TGTGCCAGTAGTATAGGTGCCCAATCCTACGAGCAGTACTTC
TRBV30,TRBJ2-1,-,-,CAWRDSYGEQFF,TGTGCCTGGAGAGACAGTTATGGTGAGCAGTTCTTC
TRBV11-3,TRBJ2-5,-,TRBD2,CASSLGLAGGWGYQETQYF,TGTGCCAGCAGCTTAGGACTAGCGGGAGGGTGGGGATACCAAGAGACCCAGTACTTC